The clone carrying this TCR beta chain has at least ten counts. Its antigen remains unknown. There are 11 residues in the CDR3. V lost 6 bases, J lost 2 bases, and 3 bases lay in between. These data originate in a study of CD8 T cells in ankylosing spondylitis. Overall study results and limits: In peripheral blood, disease-linked CD8+ clones occurred at relatively low frequencies. Characteristic, it appeared, of ankylosing spondylitis blood was a TCR beta motif of roughly 8 highly homologous variants.

Researchers built TCR beta libraries using quantitative 5'-RACE with molecular barcodes. TCRdb passed the 5' RACE reads through MiXCR, listing each CDR3 protein once. This table has fewer than 550,000 distinct CDR3 sequences, approximately 5.3% appearing once. The source of this sequence is a male donor with ankylosing spondylitis. This chain links TRBV12-3 or TRBV12-4 with TRBJ2-3; D is undetermined. The sample consisted of blood, either unsorted or a sorted T cell fraction (not recorded which). The CDR3, as DNA: TGTGCCAGCAGCGCCACAGATACGCAGTATTTT. Its protein is CASSATDTQYF.